This entry describes one TCR beta chain. The antigen is unknown. The listed genes are named as in mouse. The read stops 1 residue short of the end of the CDR3; the missing end is completed from the germline J gene. The CDR3 has 14 residues. Germline V CDR1 and CDR2: SGHND, FRSKSL. V lost 10 bases to trimming and J lost 0 bases; unmatched junction nucleotides: 5. The source of the sample is a study of tissue T cells after allogeneic stem cell transplantation. Study results and caveats: Some tissue clones might be persisting host cells; their alloreactivity or antigen specificity was not determined.

Libraries were prepared by immunoSEQ multiplex PCR; TCRdb keeps only in-frame clonotypes and omits some of them. The sample lists 6,000 or so clones, about 48% occurring once. Time point indicated: mouse harvest day 7 after allogeneic transplant. Tail vein injection delivered 10^7 T-cell-depleted bone marrow cells and 10^6 splenic CD5+ T cells. The chain links TRBV15 to TRBJ2-3, with 9 bases lining up with TRBD1. The sample taken for sequencing was gut tissue. This TCR came from a female BALB/c mouse given C57BL/6 T cells with graft-versus-host disease after an allogeneic hematopoietic cell transplant. The CDR3 bases that were read are TGTGCCACCGGGACAGGGACTAGTGCAGAAACGCTGTAT. Translation gives CATGTGTSAETLY. The full-length CDR3 reads as CATGTGTSAETLYF.